These 27 T cell receptor beta chains were sequenced from one sample in a study of blood T cell repertoires in COVID-19. Repertoires were generated with immunoSEQ multiplex PCR, while TCRdb's copy carries only in-frame clones and drops some. The sample lists roughly 140,000 clones; approximately 80% were seen once. Material: peripheral blood. The receptors originated from a man aged 70-80 years with acute or convalescent COVID-19.

The V gene is TRBV19, the J gene TRBJ1-1; possible D gene TRBD1, 5 bases. The CDR3 extends over 13 amino acids. The V gene's germline CDR1 is LNHDA and CDR2 SQIVND (reference sequence). Trimming removed 2 bases at V and 7 bases at J, with 11 bases between. Here the CDR3 reads CASSIQGTLEAFF. The CDR3, as DNA: TGTGCCAGTAGTATACAGGGAACCCTTGAAGCTTTCTTT.

The chain combines TRBV11-2 with TRBJ2-7, with D possibly being TRBD1 (5 bases). The CDR3 is 13 amino acids. V lost 5 bases and J 4 bases, leaving 12 bases between the germline ends. Germline V gives CDR1 SGHAT, CDR2 FQNNGV. The CDR3 spells CASSQDSRYEQYF. The CDR3 DNA reads as TGTGCCAGCAGCCAAGACAGTAGATACGAGCAGTACTTC.

V and J are TRBV9 and TRBJ1-4; TRBD1 agrees at 7 bases. V was pared by 4 bases and J by 11 bases, with 17 bases of the junction left unmatched. CDR1 and CDR2 from the germline V gene are SGDLS and YYNGEE. The CDR3 is 16 residues long. In DNA form, the CDR3 reads TGTGCCAGCAGCCCTGGGGTCGAGGGGGCGCGCTCCAAACTGTTTTTT. Protein: CASSPGVEGARSKLFF.

The chain combines TRBV16 with TRBJ1-2; 12 bases match TRBD1. Per the germline V gene, CDR1 is KGHSY and CDR2 is FQNENV. The CDR3 runs to 16 residues. The trim removed 0 bases at V and 6 bases at J, leaving 5 bases unmatched. In nucleotides, the CDR3 is TGTGCCAGCAGCCAATCGGGACAGGGGGCTTGGGATGGCTACACCTTC. It codes for CASSQSGQGAWDGYTF. The variable domain in full, completed from reference TRBV16 and TRBJ1-2, reads GEEVAQTPKHLVRGEGQKAKLYCAPIKGHSYVFWYQQVLKNEFKFLISFQNENVFDETGMPKERFSAKCLPNSPCSLEIQATKLEDSAVYFCASSQSGQGAWDGYTFGSGTRLTVV.

In its sample, this clone was seen once. The chain is built from TRBV12-5 and TRBJ1-2; D is ambiguous. The V gene's germline CDR1 is LGHNT and CDR2 FRNRAP. This CDR3 has 13 amino acids. The germline V and J ends were trimmed by 1 base and 4 bases, with 7 bases remaining between them. CDR3: CASGLGEGYGYTF. CDR3 sequence (DNA): TGTGCTAGTGGTTTGGGGGAGGGCTATGGCTACACCTTC.

The rearrangement joins TRBV5-1 to TRBJ2-7; 7 bases are shared with TRBD1. This CDR3 region has 15 residues. J was trimmed by 5 bases and V by 6 bases; bases with no gene match: 14. CDR1 SGHRS and CDR2 YFSETQ come from the germline V gene. CDR3 sequence (DNA): TGCGCCAGCACGCGACAGGGCCTTAATCGGGACGAGCAGTACTTC. Residues: CASTRQGLNRDEQYF. The variable domain in full, completed from reference TRBV5-1 and TRBJ2-7, reads KAGVTQTPRYLIKTRGQQVTLSCSPISGHRSVSWYQQTPGQGLQFLFEYFSETQRNKGNFPGRFSGRQFSNSRSEMNVSTLELGDSALYLCASTRQGLNRDEQYFGPGTRLTVT.

V and J are TRBV19 and TRBJ2-1; TRBD2 might be the D (5 bases). The CDR3 runs to 15 residues. V was clipped by 7 bases and J by 8 bases, with 21 bases between them. Germline V gene sequence: CDR1 LNHDA, CDR2 SQIVND (reference sequence). The CDR3 nucleotides are TGTGCCAGTACCAAAGAGGGCGTAGGGCGGGATGAGCAGTTCTTC. It codes for CASTKEGVGRDEQFF.

The rearrangement uses TRBV19 and TRBJ1-1; perhaps TRBD1 as D (5 bases). The CDR3 contains 14 residues. Deletions cut 3 bases from V and 0 bases from J, with 8 bases between. Germline lookup yields CDR1 LNHDA and CDR2 SQIVND (reference sequence). The chain's CDR3 is CASSIQGMNTEAFF. For the CDR3, the DNA is TGTGCCAGTAGTATTCAGGGCATGAACACTGAAGCTTTCTTT.

This clone showed up just once. The genes are TRBV29-1 and TRBJ2-3, with a weak D call TRBD2 (6 bases). The V end lost 5 bases, the J end lost 6 bases, and 15 bases lay between the germline ends. The V gene's germline CDR1 is SQVTM and CDR2 ANQGSEA. There are 13 residues in the CDR3. DNA of the CDR3: TGCAGCGTTAGGGACTCGGGTGGGGATACGCAGTATTTT. It translates to CSVRDSGGDTQYF.

The chain employs TRBV5-4 and TRBJ2-2, with unresolved D. This CDR3 region has 12 residues. V was shortened by 2 bases and J by 5 bases, with 4 bases between the two germline ends. In germline, CDR1 is SGHNT, CDR2 YYREEE (reference sequence). This CDR3 reads CASSFLTGELFF. CDR3 nucleotides: TGTGCCAGCAGCTTTTTAACCGGGGAGCTGTTTTTT.

This clone appeared many times. This chain links TRBV27 with TRBJ2-7; D might be TRBD2 (6 bases). The CDR3 consists of 16 residues. Trimming pared 6 bases from V and 0 bases from J, leaving 18 bases between. Germline lookup yields CDR1 MNHEY and CDR2 SMNVEV (reference sequence). The CDR3 loop reads CASSPGSGQSSYEQYF. CDR3 DNA: TGTGCCAGCAGCCCCGGAAGCGGGCAGAGCTCCTACGAGCAGTACTTC.

The rearrangement links TRBV19 to TRBJ1-5; tentatively, D is TRBD1 (6 bases). Germline loops: CDR1 LNHDA, CDR2 SQIVND (reference sequence). Trimming pared 1 base from V and 6 bases from J, leaving 13 bases between. The CDR3 runs to 15 residues. The CDR3 loop reads CASSIGGGAGQPQHF. DNA for the CDR3: TGTGCCAGTAGTATAGGCGGGGGCGCGGGTCAGCCCCAGCATTTT.

The rearrangement uses TRBV7-2 and TRBJ1-3; 9 bases fit TRBD1. Trimming took 8 bases from V and 3 from J; bases not matched to a gene: 11. CDR3 length: 16 amino acids. Germline lookup yields CDR1 SGHTA and CDR2 FQGNSA. CDR3 region: CASRPQGATSGNTIYF. Written as DNA, the CDR3 is TGTGCCAGCCGCCCACAGGGGGCTACGAGTGGAAACACCATATATTTT.

The table lists this clone with a few counts. The chain is built from TRBV16 and TRBJ2-7; 9 bases are shared with TRBD1. The ends lost 4 bases at V and 7 bases at J; junction bases unmatched: 11. Germline V gene data show CDR1 as KGHSY and CDR2 as FQNENV. The CDR3 runs to 15 residues. The CDR3 region has the DNA TGTGCCAGCAGCCTCAACCGGGACAGGGTATATGAGCAGTACTTC. This translates into CASSLNRDRVYEQYF.

This chain uses TRBV6-6 with TRBJ1-1; D is perhaps TRBD1 (5 bases). Trimming pared 0 bases from V and 3 bases from J, leaving 14 bases between. Germline CDR1 and CDR2: MNHNY and SVGAGI (reference sequence). This CDR3 has 16 residues. The CDR3 bases are TGTGCCAGCAGTTACTCGAATATAGGGGCTGACACTGAAGCTTTCTTT. It specifies CASSYSNIGADTEAFF.

This rearrangement joins TRBV9 to TRBJ1-2; tentative D call: TRBD1 (5 bases). Trimming took 0 bases from V and 6 from J, leaving 9 bases between them. From germline, CDR1 is SGDLS and CDR2 YYNGEE. The CDR3 runs 13 residues. CDR3 residues: CASSVELGHGYTF. In DNA form, the CDR3 reads TGTGCCAGCAGCGTAGAACTGGGGCATGGCTACACCTTC.

The chain has TRBV7-8 and TRBJ1-1; perhaps TRBD1 as D (6 bases). V dropped 5 bases and J dropped 1 base, with 11 bases sitting between them. Germline CDR1 and CDR2: SGHVS and FQNEAQ. The CDR3 covers 14 residues. The CDR3: CASSRGQSNTEAFF. CDR3 DNA sequence: TGTGCCAGCAGCCGAGGACAGTCGAACACTGAAGCTTTCTTT.

This chain joins TRBV3-1 (or the pseudogene TRBV3-2) and TRBJ1-1; no firm D call. V dropped 4 bases and J dropped 1 base, with 10 bases sitting between them. The CDR3 runs 14 residues. Per the germline V gene, CDR1 is LGHDT and CDR2 is YNNKEL (reference sequence). The CDR3 protein is CASSPEVQNTEAFF. CDR3 in DNA: TGTGCCAGCAGCCCGGAGGTTCAGAACACTGAAGCTTTCTTT.

The CDR3 loop reads CASSLRTAGYLNTEAFF. CDR3 nucleotide sequence: TGTGCCAGCAGCCTCAGGACAGCTGGGTACTTGAACACTGAAGCTTTCTTT. The chain carries TRBV5-5 and TRBJ1-1, with D tentatively TRBD1 (6 bases). CDR3 size: 17 residues. The V gene lost 4 bases and the J gene lost 0 bases, with 19 bases spanning the gap. CDR1 is SGHKS and CDR2 is YYEKEE in the germline V gene (reference sequence).

The chain uses TRBV12-5 and TRBJ2-3; D is possibly TRBD2 (5 bases). CDR3 length equals 21 residues. V was trimmed by 0 bases and J by 0 bases, leaving 25 bases between them. Germline values: CDR1 LGHNT, CDR2 FRNRAP. The DNA of the CDR3 is TGTGCTAGTGGTTTGGTCCGAAAAGAAGAGGGAGTGGTTTTAAGCACAGATACGCAGTATTTT. Translating gives CASGLVRKEEGVVLSTDTQYF.

This chain joins TRBV10-3 and TRBJ2-5; 9 nucleotides align to TRBD1. The V gene's germline CDR1 is ENHRY and CDR2 SYGVKD. V trimming: 4 bases; J trimming: 5 bases; junction bases outside the gene matches: 11. The CDR3 is 16 residues long. CDR3 sequence: CAISAHKQGAEETQYF. Written as DNA, the CDR3 is TGTGCCATCAGTGCCCACAAACAGGGGGCGGAGGAGACCCAGTACTTC.

The sample holds one count of this clone. The genes are TRBV28 and TRBJ2-1; perhaps TRBD2 as D (7 bases). Germline V gives CDR1 MDHEN, CDR2 SYDVKM. The CDR3 sequence is 15 residues long. V was cut by 3 bases and J by 5 bases, with 14 bases left in between. DNA of the CDR3: TGTGCCAGCAGTTTTCGGGGGGCGGGTAACAATGAGCAGTTCTTC. It yields the protein CASSFRGAGNNEQFF. Variable domain in full (rest from reference TRBV28 and TRBJ2-1): DVKVTQSSRYLVKRTGEKVFLECVQDMDHENMFWYRQDPGLGLRLIYFSYDVKMKEKGDIPEGYSVSREKKERFSLILESASTNQTSMYLCASSFRGAGNNEQFFGPGTRLTVL.

The V and J genes are TRBV7-9 and TRBJ1-5; D perhaps matches TRBD1 (5 bases). The CDR3 is 14 amino acids. V lost 5 bases and J lost 5, with 13 bases in between. Germline CDR1 is SEHNR and CDR2 is FQNEAQ (reference sequence). CDR3 amino acids: CASSPGRADQPQHF. The CDR3 DNA reads TGTGCCAGCAGCCCTGGCAGGGCGGATCAGCCCCAGCATTTT.

This chain connects TRBV7-6 to TRBJ2-6, with TRBD1 as a possible D gene (7 bases). The V end was cut by 4 bases, the J end by 5 bases, with 12 bases between. The CDR3 extends over 15 amino acids. Germline V gene data show CDR1 as SGHVS and CDR2 as FNYEAQ. The CDR3 DNA sequence: TGTGCCAGCAGCTCATCAGGGGGGCGGGCCAACGTCCTGACTTTC. This sequence encodes CASSSSGGRANVLTF.

There are a few counts of this clone. The rearrangement uses TRBV15 and TRBJ1-2; D may be TRBD1 (5 bases). The V gene's germline CDR1 is LNHNV and CDR2 YYDKDF (reference sequence). The length of the CDR3 is 15 residues. V lost 1 base, J lost 1 base, and 10 bases lay in between. DNA of the CDR3: TGTGCCACCAGCAGAGTCAGGGCCTTTAACTATGGCTACACCTTC. Translated: CATSRVRAFNYGYTF.

This clone was counted a single time. The chain uses TRBV21-1 and TRBJ1-2. TRBV21-1 is shown as a pseudogene. This CDR3 contains 17 residues. CDR3 sequence (DNA): TGTGCCAGCAGCAAAGTCAAATCTCGCGGGACTGAATATGGCTACACCTTC. This codes for CASSKVKSRGTEYGYTF.

This clone appeared once. This rearrangement joins TRBV27 to TRBJ2-3, with D tentatively TRBD2 (6 bases). With 4 bases removed from V and 0 bases from J, the gap between germline ends came to 17 bases. The CDR3 is 17 amino acids. Germline loops: CDR1 MNHEY, CDR2 SMNVEV (reference sequence). CDR3 DNA sequence: TGTGCCAGCAGTTCCCGACAGAGGAGGGCTAGCACAGATACGCAGTATTTT. Residues: CASSSRQRRASTDTQYF.